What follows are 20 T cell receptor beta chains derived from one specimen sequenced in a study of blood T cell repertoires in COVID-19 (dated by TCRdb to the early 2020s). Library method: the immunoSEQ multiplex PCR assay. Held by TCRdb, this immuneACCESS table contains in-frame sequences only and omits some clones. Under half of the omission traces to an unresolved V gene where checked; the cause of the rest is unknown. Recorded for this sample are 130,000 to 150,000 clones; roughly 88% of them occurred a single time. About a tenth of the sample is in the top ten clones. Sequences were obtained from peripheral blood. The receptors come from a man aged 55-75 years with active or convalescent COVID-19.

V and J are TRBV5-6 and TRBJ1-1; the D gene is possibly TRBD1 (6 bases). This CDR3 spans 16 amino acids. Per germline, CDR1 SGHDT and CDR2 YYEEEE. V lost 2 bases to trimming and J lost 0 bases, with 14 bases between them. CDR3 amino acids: CASSFDRRLMNTEAFF. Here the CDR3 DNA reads TGTGCCAGCAGCTTTGACAGGCGGCTAATGAACACTGAAGCTTTCTTT.

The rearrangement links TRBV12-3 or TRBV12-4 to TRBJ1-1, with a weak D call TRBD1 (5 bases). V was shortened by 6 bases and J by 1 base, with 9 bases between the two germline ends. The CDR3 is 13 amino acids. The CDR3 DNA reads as TGTGCCAGCAGGGGGGGGGAGAACACTGAAGCTTTCTTT. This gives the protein CASRGGENTEAFF.

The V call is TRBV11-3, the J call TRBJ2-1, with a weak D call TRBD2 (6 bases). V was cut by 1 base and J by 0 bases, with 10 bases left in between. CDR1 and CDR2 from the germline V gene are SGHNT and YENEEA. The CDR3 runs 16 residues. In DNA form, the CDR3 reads TGTGCCAGCAGCTTAGGGGGCGGGGCCTCCTACAATGAGCAGTTCTTC. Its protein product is CASSLGGGASYNEQFF.

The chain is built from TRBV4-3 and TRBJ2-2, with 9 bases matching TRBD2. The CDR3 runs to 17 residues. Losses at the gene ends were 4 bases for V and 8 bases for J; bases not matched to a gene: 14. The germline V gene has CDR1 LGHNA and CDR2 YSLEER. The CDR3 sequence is CASSPARLAEGYGELFF. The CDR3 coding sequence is TGCGCCAGCAGCCCAGCCCGACTAGCGGAGGGGTATGGGGAGCTGTTTTTT.

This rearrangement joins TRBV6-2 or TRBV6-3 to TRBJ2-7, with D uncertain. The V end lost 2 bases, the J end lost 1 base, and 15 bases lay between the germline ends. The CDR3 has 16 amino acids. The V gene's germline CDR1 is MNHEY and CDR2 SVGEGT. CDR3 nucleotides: TGTGCCAGCAGTTACCCTCACGTTGGCTTGTCCTACGAGCAGTACGTC. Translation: CASSYPHVGLSYEQYV.

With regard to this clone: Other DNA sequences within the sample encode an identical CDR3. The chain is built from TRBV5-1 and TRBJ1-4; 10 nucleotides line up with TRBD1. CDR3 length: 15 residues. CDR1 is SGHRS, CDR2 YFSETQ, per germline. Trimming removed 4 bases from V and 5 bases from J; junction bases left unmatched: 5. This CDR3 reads CASSLPTGGNEKLFF. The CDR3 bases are TGCGCCAGCAGCCTCCCGACAGGGGGCAATGAAAAACTGTTTTTT.

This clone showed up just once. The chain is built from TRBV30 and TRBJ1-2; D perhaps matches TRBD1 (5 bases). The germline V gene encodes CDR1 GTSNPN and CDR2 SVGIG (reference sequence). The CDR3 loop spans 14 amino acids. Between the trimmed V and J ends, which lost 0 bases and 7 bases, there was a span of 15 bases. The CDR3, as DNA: TGTGCCTGGAGTGTACGGGAGGGGTCTAGTGGCTACACCTTC. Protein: CAWSVREGSSGYTF.

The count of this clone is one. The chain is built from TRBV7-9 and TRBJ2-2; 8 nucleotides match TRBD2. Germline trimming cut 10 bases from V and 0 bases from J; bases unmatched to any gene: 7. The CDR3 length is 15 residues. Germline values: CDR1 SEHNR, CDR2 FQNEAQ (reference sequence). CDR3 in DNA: TGTGCCACCCCTAAGACTAGCGCGAACACCGGGGAGCTGTTTTTT. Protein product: CATPKTSANTGELFF.

CDR3 protein: CASSLIGTGGFYGYTF. DNA for the CDR3: TGTGCCAGCAGTTTGATAGGGACAGGGGGCTTTTATGGCTACACCTTC. This chain connects TRBV28 to TRBJ1-2, with TRBD1 matching over 12 bases. This CDR3 spans 16 amino acids. CDR1 is MDHEN, CDR2 SYDVKM, per germline. Germline trimming cut 3 bases from V and 5 bases from J; bases unmatched to any gene: 7.

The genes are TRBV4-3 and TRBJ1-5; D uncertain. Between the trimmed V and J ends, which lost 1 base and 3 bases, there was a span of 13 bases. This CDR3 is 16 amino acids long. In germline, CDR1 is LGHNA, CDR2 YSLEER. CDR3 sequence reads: CASSQGAIGSNQPQHF. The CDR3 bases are TGCGCCAGCAGCCAAGGGGCAATCGGATCCAATCAGCCCCAGCATTTT.

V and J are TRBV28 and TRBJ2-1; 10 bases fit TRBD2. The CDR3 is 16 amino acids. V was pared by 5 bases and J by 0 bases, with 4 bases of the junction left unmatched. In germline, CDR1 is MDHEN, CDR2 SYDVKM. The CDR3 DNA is TGTGCCAGCAGTACCCGGACTAGCGGCTCCTACAATGAGCAGTTCTTC. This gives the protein CASSTRTSGSYNEQFF.

The CDR3, as DNA: TGTGCCAGCAGCTTGCCTCAGGGGGATGATGAAAAACTGTTTTTT. Its translation: CASSLPQGDDEKLFF. The gene calls are TRBV5-5 and TRBJ1-4, with 7 positions matching TRBD1. Germline V CDR1 and CDR2: SGHKS, YYEKEE (reference sequence). V lost 1 base to trimming and J lost 6 bases; unmatched junction nucleotides: 6. The CDR3 totals 15 residues.

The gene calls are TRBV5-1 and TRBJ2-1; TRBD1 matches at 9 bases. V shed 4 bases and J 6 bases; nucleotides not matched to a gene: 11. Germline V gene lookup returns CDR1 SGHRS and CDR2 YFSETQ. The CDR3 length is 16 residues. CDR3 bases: TGCGCCAGCAGCCCCCGACTCGACAGGGGGACCAATGAGCAGTTCTTC. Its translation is CASSPRLDRGTNEQFF. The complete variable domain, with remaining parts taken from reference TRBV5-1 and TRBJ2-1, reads KAGVTQTPRYLIKTRGQQVTLSCSPISGHRSVSWYQQTPGQGLQFLFEYFSETQRNKGNFPGRFSGRQFSNSRSEMNVSTLELGDSALYLCASSPRLDRGTNEQFFGPGTRLTVL.

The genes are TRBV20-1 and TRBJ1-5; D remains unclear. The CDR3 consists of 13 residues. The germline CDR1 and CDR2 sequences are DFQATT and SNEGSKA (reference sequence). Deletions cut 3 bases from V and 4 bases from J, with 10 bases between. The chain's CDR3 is CSASGLLNQPQHF. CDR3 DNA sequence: TGCAGTGCTAGTGGGCTTCTTAATCAGCCCCAGCATTTT.

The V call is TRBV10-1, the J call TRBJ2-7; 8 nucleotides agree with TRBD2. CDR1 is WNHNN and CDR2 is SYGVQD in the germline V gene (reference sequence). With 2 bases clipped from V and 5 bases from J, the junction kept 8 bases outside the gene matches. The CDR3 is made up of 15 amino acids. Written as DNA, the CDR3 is TGCGCCAGCAGTGAGAGGGCTAGCGGGTTCCACGAGCAGTACTTC. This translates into CASSERASGFHEQYF.

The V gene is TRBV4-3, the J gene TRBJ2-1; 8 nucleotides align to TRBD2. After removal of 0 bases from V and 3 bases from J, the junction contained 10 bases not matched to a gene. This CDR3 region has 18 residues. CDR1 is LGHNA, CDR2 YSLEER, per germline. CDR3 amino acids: CASSQELGTRTFYNEQFF. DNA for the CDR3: TGCGCCAGCAGCCAAGAATTAGGGACTAGGACATTCTACAATGAGCAGTTCTTC.

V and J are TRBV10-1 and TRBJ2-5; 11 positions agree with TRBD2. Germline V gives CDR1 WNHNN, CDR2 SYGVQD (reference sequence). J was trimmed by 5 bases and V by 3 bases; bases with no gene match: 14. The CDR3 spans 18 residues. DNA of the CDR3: TGCGCCAGCAGTGATGGGGATGCGGGACTAGCGGAACACGAGACCCAGTACTTC. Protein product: CASSDGDAGLAEHETQYF.

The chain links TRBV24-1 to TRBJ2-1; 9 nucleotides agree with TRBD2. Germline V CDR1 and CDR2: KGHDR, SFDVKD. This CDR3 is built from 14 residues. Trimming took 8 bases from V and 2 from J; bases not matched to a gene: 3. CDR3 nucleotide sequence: TGTGCCACCAAGGCTAGCGGGACCTACAATGAGCAGTTCTTC. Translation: CATKASGTYNEQFF.

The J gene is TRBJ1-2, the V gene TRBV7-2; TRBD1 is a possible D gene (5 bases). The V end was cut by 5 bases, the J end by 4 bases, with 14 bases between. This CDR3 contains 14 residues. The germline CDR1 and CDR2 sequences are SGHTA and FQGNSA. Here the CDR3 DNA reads TGTGCCAGCAGCCCTATCGACAGTATCTATGGCTACACCTTC. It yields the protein CASSPIDSIYGYTF. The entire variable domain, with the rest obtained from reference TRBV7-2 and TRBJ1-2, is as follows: GAGVSQSPSNKVTEKGKDVELRCDPISGHTALYWYRQSLGQGLEFLIYFQGNSAPDKSGLPSDRFSAERTGGSVSTLTIQRTQQEDSAVYLCASSPIDSIYGYTFGSGTRLTVV.

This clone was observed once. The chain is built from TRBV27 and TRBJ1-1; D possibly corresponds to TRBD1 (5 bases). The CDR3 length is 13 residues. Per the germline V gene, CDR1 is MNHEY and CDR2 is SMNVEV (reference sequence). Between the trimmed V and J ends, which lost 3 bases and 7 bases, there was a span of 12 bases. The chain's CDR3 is CASSFAGGYEAFF. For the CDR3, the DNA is TGTGCCAGCAGTTTCGCCGGGGGTTATGAAGCTTTCTTT.